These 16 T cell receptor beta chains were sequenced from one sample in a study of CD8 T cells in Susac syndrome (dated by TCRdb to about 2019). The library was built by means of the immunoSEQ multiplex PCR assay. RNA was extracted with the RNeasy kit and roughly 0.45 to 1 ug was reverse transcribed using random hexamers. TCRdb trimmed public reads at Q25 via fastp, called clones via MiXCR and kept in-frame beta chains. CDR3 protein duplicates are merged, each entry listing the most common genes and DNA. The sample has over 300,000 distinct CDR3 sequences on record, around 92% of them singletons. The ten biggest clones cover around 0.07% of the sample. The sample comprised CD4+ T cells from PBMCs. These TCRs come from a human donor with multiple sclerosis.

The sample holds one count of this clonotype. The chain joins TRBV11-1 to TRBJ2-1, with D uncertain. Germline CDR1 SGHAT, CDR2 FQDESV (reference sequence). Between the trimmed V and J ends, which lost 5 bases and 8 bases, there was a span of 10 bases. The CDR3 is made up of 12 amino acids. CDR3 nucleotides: TGTGCCAGCAGCCCCTTCCTGGATGAGCAGTTCTTC. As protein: CASSPFLDEQFF.

The chain's CDR3 is CASQGQGASGANVLTF. Written as DNA, the CDR3 is TGTGCCAGCCAAGGTCAGGGGGCGTCTGGGGCCAACGTCCTGACTTTC. The chain combines TRBV6-1 with TRBJ2-6; 8 bases are shared with TRBD1. V was pared by 8 bases and J by 1 base, with 7 bases of the junction left unmatched. Germline CDR1 and CDR2: MNHNS and SASEGT. The CDR3 spans 16 residues.

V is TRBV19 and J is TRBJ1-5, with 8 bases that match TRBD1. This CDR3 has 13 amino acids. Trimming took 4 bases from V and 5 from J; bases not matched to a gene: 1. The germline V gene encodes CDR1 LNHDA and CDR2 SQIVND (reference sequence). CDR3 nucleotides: TGTGCCAGTAGTAAACAGGGGGATCAGCCCCAGCATTTT. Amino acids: CASSKQGDQPQHF.

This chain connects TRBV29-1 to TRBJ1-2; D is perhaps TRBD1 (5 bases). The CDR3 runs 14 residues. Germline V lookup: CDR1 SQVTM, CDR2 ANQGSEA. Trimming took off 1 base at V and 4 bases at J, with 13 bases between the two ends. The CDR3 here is CSVEGTNPVYGYTF. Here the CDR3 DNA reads TGCAGCGTTGAAGGGACAAATCCCGTCTATGGCTACACCTTC.

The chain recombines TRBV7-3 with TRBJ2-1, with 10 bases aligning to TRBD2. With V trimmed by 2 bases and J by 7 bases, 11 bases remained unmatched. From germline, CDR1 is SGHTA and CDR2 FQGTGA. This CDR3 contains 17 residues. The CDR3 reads CASSLAGELAGTNEQFF. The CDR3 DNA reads TGTGCCAGCAGCTTAGCTGGGGAACTAGCGGGGACAAATGAGCAGTTCTTC.

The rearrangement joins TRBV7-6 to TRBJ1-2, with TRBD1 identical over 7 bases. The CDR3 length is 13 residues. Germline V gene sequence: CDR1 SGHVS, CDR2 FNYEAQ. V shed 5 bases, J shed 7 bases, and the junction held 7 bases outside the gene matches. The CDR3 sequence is CASSPGGVGGYTF. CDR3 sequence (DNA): TGTGCCAGCAGCCCAGGGGGGGTAGGTGGCTACACCTTC.

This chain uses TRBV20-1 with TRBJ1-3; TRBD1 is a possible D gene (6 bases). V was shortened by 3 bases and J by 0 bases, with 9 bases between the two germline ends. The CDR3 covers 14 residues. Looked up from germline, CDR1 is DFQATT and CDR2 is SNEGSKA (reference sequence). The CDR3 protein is CSASQTGSGNTIYF. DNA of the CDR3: TGCAGTGCTAGCCAGACAGGCTCTGGAAACACCATATATTTT.

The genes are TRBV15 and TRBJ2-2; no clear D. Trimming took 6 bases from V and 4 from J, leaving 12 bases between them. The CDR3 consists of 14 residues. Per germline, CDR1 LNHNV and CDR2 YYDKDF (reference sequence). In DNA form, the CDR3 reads TGTGCCACCAGGTCTTCCAGTGGCACCGGGGAGCTGTTTTTT. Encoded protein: CATRSSSGTGELFF.

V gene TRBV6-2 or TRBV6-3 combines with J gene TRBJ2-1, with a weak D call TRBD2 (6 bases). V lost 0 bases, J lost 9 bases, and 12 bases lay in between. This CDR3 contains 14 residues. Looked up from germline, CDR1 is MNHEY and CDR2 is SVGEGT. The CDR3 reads CASSYSKPRGEQFF. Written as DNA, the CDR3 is TGTGCCAGCAGTTACTCGAAGCCGCGGGGTGAGCAGTTCTTC.

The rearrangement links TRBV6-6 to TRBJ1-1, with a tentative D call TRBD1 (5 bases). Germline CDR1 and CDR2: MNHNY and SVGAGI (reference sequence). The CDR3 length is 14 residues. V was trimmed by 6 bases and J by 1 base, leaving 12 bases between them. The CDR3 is CASRFAGRNTEAFF. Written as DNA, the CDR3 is TGTGCCAGCAGATTTGCGGGGCGGAACACTGAAGCTTTCTTT.

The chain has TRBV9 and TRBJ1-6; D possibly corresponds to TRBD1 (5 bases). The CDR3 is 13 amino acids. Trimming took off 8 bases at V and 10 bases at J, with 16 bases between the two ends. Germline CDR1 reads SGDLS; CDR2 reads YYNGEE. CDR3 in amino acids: CASRLGEYSPLHF. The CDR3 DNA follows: TGTGCCAGTCGGTTGGGGGAATACTCACCCCTCCACTTT.

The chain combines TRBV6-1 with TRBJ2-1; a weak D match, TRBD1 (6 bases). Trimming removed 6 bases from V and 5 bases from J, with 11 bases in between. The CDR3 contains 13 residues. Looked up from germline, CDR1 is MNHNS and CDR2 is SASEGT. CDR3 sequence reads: CASSARTDNEQFF. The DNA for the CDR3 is TGTGCCAGCAGCGCCCGGACAGACAATGAGCAGTTCTTC.

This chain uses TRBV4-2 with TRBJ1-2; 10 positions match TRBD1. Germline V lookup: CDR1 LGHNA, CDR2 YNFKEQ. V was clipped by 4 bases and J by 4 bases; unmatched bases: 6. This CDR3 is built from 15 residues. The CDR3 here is CASSPGTGDSYGYTF. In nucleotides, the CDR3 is TGTGCCAGCAGCCCCGGGACAGGGGATTCCTATGGCTACACCTTC.

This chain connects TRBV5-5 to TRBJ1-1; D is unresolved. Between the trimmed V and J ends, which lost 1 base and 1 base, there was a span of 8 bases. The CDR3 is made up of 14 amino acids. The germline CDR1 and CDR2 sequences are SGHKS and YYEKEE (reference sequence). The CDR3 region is CASSLQETNTEAFF. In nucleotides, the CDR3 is TGTGCCAGCAGCTTGCAGGAAACGAACACTGAAGCTTTCTTT.

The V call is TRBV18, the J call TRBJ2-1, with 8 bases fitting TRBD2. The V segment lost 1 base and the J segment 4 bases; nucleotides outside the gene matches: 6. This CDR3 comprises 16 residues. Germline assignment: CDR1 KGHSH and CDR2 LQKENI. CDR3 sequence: CASSPLEASGYNEQFF. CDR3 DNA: TGTGCCAGCTCACCACTCGAAGCTAGCGGGTACAATGAGCAGTTCTTC.

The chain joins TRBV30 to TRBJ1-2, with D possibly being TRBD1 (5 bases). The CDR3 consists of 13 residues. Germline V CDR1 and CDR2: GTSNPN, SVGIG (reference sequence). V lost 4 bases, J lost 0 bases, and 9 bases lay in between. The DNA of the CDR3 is TGTGCCTGGACGGGACCAACTAACTATGGCTACACCTTC. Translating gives CAWTGPTNYGYTF.